This T cell receptor beta chain derives from a study of blood T cell repertoires in COVID-19. The V end lost 8 bases, the J end lost 6 bases, and 16 bases lay between the germline ends. Germline V gene sequence: CDR1 MNHEY, CDR2 SVGAGI. The CDR3 totals 13 residues. The protocol was immunoSEQ multiplex PCR, while the TCRdb copy is restricted to in-frame clones and leaves out a portion. The sample holds 250,000 to 400,000 clones, approximately 88% seen once. Material for sequencing was peripheral blood. J is TRBJ1-1 and V is TRBV6-5; D gene uncertain. This sequence was found in a woman in her twenties or thirties with COVID-19, enrolled during active disease. CDR3 residues: CASPGFFNPEAFF. The CDR3 DNA is TGTGCCAGCCCCGGGTTCTTTAACCCTGAAGCTTTCTTT.